The 16 T cell receptor beta chains given below trace back to one sample, sequenced in a study of shared clonotypes between healthy human individuals. The assay was immunoSEQ multiplex PCR, and TCRdb's table has in-frame clones only and misses some. This repertoire shows fewer than 2.5 million clones, roughly 93% found once; its top ten account for about 0.34%. Sequenced material: naive CD4+ T cells from PBMCs. The subset here: CD45RA+ positively selected. All receptors come from a man between 18 and 29 years old in good health. Some clones in this sample may be carry-over from other donors' samples.

V usage is TRBV2 and J usage is TRBJ2-7; weak D call: TRBD1 (5 bases). Per the germline V gene, CDR1 is SNHLY and CDR2 is FYNNEI. The CDR3 spans 13 residues. The V end was cut by 5 bases, the J end by 2 bases, with 10 bases between. CDR3: CASSPQVAYEQYF. The CDR3 DNA reads as TGTGCCAGCAGTCCACAGGTGGCCTACGAGCAGTACTTC.

This chain links TRBV28 with TRBJ1-4, with D perhaps TRBD1 (5 bases). V dropped 3 bases and J dropped 8 bases, with 16 bases sitting between them. Germline lookup yields CDR1 MDHEN and CDR2 SYDVKM. This CDR3 spans 15 amino acids. The CDR3 region is CASSFGGEGGEKLFF. The CDR3 region has the DNA TGTGCCAGCAGTTTTGGAGGGGAAGGTGGAGAAAAACTGTTTTTT.

The rearrangement links TRBV14 to TRBJ2-5; TRBD2 is a possible D gene (5 bases). Trimming shortened V by 4 bases and J by 5 bases, and 20 bases separated the two germline ends. Germline assignment: CDR1 SGHDN and CDR2 FVKESK. The CDR3 has 16 amino acids. CDR3 region: CASSPGRGRTRETQYF. In DNA form, the CDR3 reads TGTGCCAGCAGCCCGGGCAGAGGGCGGACGAGGGAGACCCAGTACTTC.

On this clone: Other DNA sequences of this sample code for an identical CDR3. This chain connects TRBV5-1 to TRBJ2-5; D remains ambiguous. This CDR3 comprises 13 residues. Trimming left V 0 bases short and J 2 bases short, with 5 bases between. Germline CDR1 reads SGHRS; CDR2 reads YFSETQ. The CDR3 nucleotides read TGCGCCAGCAGCTTGGTGGGGCAAGAGACCCAGTACTTC. It specifies CASSLVGQETQYF.

The chain recombines TRBV7-2 with TRBJ2-5; a possible D gene is TRBD2 (6 bases). Trimming removed 8 bases from V and 5 bases from J, with 18 bases in between. The CDR3 is 14 amino acids. From germline, CDR1 is SGHTA and CDR2 FQGNSA. The CDR3 loop is CASATVGGAETQYF. CDR3 sequence (DNA): TGTGCCAGCGCCACGGTTGGAGGGGCGGAGACCCAGTACTTC.

The gene calls are TRBV18 and TRBJ1-2; 9 nucleotides align to TRBD1. This CDR3 region has 14 residues. With 5 bases clipped from V and 5 bases from J, the junction kept 6 bases outside the gene matches. The V gene's germline CDR1 is KGHSH and CDR2 LQKENI. For the CDR3, the DNA is TGTGCCAGCTCAACCGGGACAGGGTGGTATGGCTACACCTTC. It encodes CASSTGTGWYGYTF. The complete variable domain, with remaining parts taken from reference TRBV18 and TRBJ1-2, reads NAGVMQNPRHLVRRRGQEARLRCSPMKGHSHVYWYRQLPEEGLKFMVYLQKENIIDESGMPKERFSAEFPKEGPSILRIQQVVRGDSAAYFCASSTGTGWYGYTFGSGTRLTVV.

The V and J genes are TRBV27 and TRBJ2-7; D is ambiguous. The CDR3 loop spans 13 amino acids. Germline assignment: CDR1 MNHEY and CDR2 SMNVEV (reference sequence). Trimming removed 7 bases at V and 3 bases at J, with 13 bases between. The CDR3 region has the DNA TGTGCCAGCATGGGGAACGGTTACTACGAGCAGTACTTC. It codes for CASMGNGYYEQYF.

About this clone itself: At the DNA level, this CDR3 is encoded by other sequences in the same sample as well. This CDR3 is CASSYRGPGANVLTF. The CDR3, as DNA: TGTGCCAGCAGTTATAGGGGGCCCGGGGCCAACGTCCTGACTTTC. The rearrangement joins TRBV6-5 to TRBJ2-6, with 7 bases matching TRBD1. With 3 bases clipped from V and 4 bases from J, the junction kept 3 bases outside the gene matches. The germline CDR1 and CDR2 sequences are MNHEY and SVGAGI. The CDR3 loop spans 15 amino acids.

About this clone: Different DNA sequences within this sample yield the same CDR3. J is TRBJ1-5 and V is TRBV7-9; no firm D call. CDR3 size: 13 residues. Germline lookup yields CDR1 SEHNR and CDR2 FQNEAQ (reference sequence). The V and J ends lost 1 base and 5 bases respectively, with 6 bases between them. The CDR3: CASSLGPDQPQHF. CDR3 coding DNA: TGTGCCAGCAGCTTAGGCCCCGATCAGCCCCAGCATTTT.

The J gene is TRBJ1-1, the V gene TRBV5-1; D uncertain. The CDR3 consists of 14 residues. The germline gives CDR1 SGHRS, CDR2 YFSETQ. Trimming pared 2 bases from V and 1 base from J, leaving 9 bases between. The CDR3 nucleotides read TGCGCCAGCAGCTTCGAAGGGTGGAACACTGAAGCTTTCTTT. Encoded protein: CASSFEGWNTEAFF.

This sequence joins TRBV5-1 and TRBJ2-2; tentatively, D is TRBD1 (6 bases). Germline loops: CDR1 SGHRS, CDR2 YFSETQ. This CDR3 is 18 amino acids long. The V end was cut by 1 base, the J end by 0 bases, with 16 bases between. The CDR3 DNA is TGCGCCAGCAGCTTGCCTCCGACAGGCTCCTCGAACACCGGGGAGCTGTTTTTT. It yields the protein CASSLPPTGSSNTGELFF.

The rearrangement uses TRBV13 and TRBJ2-7; 14 bases are a match to TRBD2. The CDR3 has 19 amino acids. V dropped 3 bases and J dropped 2; count of bases not matched to a gene: 12. Germline lookup yields CDR1 PRHDT and CDR2 FYEKMQ (reference sequence). Here the CDR3 DNA reads TGTGCCAGCAGCTTTCACGGACTAGCGGGGGGTCCCCAGACCTACGAGCAGTACTTC. It yields the protein CASSFHGLAGGPQTYEQYF.

The J gene is TRBJ2-2, the V gene TRBV15; D possibly corresponds to TRBD1 (5 bases). The CDR3 is made up of 16 amino acids. Germline CDR1 is LNHNV and CDR2 is YYDKDF (reference sequence). Between the trimmed V and J ends, which lost 2 bases and 3 bases, there was a span of 13 bases. This CDR3 reads CATSRRQGRDTGELFF. For the CDR3, the DNA is TGTGCCACCAGCAGAAGGCAGGGCCGGGACACCGGGGAGCTGTTTTTT.

This clone has a single count. CDR3 nucleotide sequence: TGTGCCAGCAAAGTCCGGGACGGACCCTACGAGCAGTACTTC. Its translation: CASKVRDGPYEQYF. This chain links TRBV19 with TRBJ2-7, with D possibly being TRBD1 or TRBD2 (5 bases each). CDR3 size: 14 residues. V lost 9 bases to trimming and J lost 2 bases, with 17 bases between them. The germline V gene encodes CDR1 LNHDA and CDR2 SQIVND (reference sequence).

The chain couples TRBV21-1 to TRBJ2-7; the table's D call, TRBD1, has no DNA check behind it. TRBV21-1 is termed a pseudogene. The CDR3 covers 16 residues. CDR3 sequence: CASSKEGHTRSYEQYF. For the CDR3, the DNA is TGTGCCAGCAGCAAAGAGGGGCACACCCGCTCCTACGAGCAGTACTTC.

This chain connects TRBV15 to TRBJ2-2; TRBD2 might be the D (6 bases). Per the germline V gene, CDR1 is LNHNV and CDR2 is YYDKDF (reference sequence). The V end was cut by 3 bases, the J end by 6 bases, with 17 bases between. The CDR3 runs to 16 residues. CDR3 nucleotides: TGTGCCACCAGCAGGCGATCACTAGCTACGGCCGGGGAGCTGTTTTTT. It encodes CATSRRSLATAGELFF.